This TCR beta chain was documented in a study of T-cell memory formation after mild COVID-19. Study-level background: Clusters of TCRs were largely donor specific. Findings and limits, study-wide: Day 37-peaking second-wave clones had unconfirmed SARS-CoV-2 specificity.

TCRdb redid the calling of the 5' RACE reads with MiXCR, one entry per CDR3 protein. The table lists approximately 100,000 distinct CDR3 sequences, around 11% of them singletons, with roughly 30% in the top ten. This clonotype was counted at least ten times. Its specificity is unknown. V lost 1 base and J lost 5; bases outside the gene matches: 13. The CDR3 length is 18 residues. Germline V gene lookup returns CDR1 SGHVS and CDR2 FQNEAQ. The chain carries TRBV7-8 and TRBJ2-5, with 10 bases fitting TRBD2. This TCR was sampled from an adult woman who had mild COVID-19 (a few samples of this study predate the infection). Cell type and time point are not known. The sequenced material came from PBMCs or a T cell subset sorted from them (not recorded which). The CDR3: CASSLVGLADVPRETQYF. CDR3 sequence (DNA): TGTGCCAGCAGCTTAGTAGGACTAGCGGACGTCCCGAGGGAGACCCAGTACTTC.